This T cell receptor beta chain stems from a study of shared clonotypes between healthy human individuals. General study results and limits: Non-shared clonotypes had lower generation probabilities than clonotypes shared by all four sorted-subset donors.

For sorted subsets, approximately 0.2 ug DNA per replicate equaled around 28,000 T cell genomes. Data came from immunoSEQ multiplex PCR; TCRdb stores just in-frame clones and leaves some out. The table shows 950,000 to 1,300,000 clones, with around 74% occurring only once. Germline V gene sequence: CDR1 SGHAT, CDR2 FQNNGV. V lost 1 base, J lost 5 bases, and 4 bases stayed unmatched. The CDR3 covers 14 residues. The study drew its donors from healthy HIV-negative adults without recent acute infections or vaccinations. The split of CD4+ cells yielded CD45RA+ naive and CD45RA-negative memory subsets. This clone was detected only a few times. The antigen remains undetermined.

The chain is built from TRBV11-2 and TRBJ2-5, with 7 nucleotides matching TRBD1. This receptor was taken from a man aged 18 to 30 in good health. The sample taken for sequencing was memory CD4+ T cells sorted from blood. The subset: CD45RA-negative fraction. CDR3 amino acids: CASSLGTGVETQYF. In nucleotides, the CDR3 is TGTGCCAGCAGCTTAGGTACAGGGGTCGAGACCCAGTACTTC.